This T cell receptor beta chain was observed in a study of cytomegalovirus exposure and HLA in healthy donors. With 60 Vbeta and 13 Jbeta primers, the PCR was carried out. Some clones are missing from TCRdb's copy, which holds only in-frame ones; the method was immunoSEQ multiplex PCR. Of approximately 190,000 clones in the sample, about 89% were seen once. Germline CDR1 and CDR2: SQVTM and ANQGSEA. Trimming at V came to 5 bases and at J to 9 bases, leaving 14 bases not matched to a gene. The CDR3 sequence is 15 residues long. The V and J genes are TRBV29-1 and TRBJ2-1; 9 bases line up with TRBD2. The sequenced sample was PBMCs. This clonotype was sampled from a man under 40 in good health and CMV-seronegative. CDR3 bases: TGCAGCGTTCCCCCTAGCGGGATCCTCTCCGGTGAGCAGTTCTTC. Translated, it gives CSVPPSGILSGEQFF.